This T cell receptor beta chain originates from a study of blood T cell repertoires in COVID-19. Study in general: Samples of COVID-19 (acute and convalescent) were obtained from the United States, Italy and Spain. The cDNA or gDNA used as material had been derived from T cells, B-cell-depleted T cells, or PBMCs.

In the original analysis: By means of reference gene primer amplification, nucleated cell counts were estimated. Profiled with immunoSEQ multiplex PCR; TCRdb holds only in-frame clones, not every one. The DNA gave D and trimming, while V, J and clone size come from that table. The table lists 120,000 to 150,000 clones, around 90% of them singletons. This CDR3 is 15 amino acids long. Germline CDR1 reads SGDLS; CDR2 reads YYNGEE. The V end lost 0 bases, the J end lost 2 bases, and 9 bases lay between the germline ends. The sample comprised peripheral blood. V gene TRBV9 combines with J gene TRBJ1-3; D might be TRBD1 (5 bases). This clonotype originated in a man aged 60 to 75 with active or convalescent COVID-19. The DNA of the CDR3 is TGTGCCAGCAGCGTAGCGGGGGTCACTGGAAACACCATATATTTT. Translated: CASSVAGVTGNTIYF.